These T cell receptor beta chains were read from a single sample in a study of shared clonotypes between healthy human individuals. Clones were read by immunoSEQ multiplex PCR, and TCRdb kept only the in-frame ones, dropping some. The repertoire includes more than 900,000 clones, about 80% of them detected once, and 0.5% to 0.65% sits in the top ten. The source material was memory CD4+ T cells from PBMCs. These receptors were taken from a man between 18 and 35 years old in good health. Some clones in this sample may be carry-over from other donors' samples. Both conserved end residues are part of each CDR3. D genes are given only for firm matches. The size entry is marked missing in some rows and otherwise reads once, few, many or a size class.

V	size	J	D	DNA	CDR3
TRBV5-1	.	TRBJ2-5	TRBD1	TGCGCCAGCAGCTTCTGGGGACAGGGGTATGGGGAGACCCAGTACTTC	CASSFWGQGYGETQYF
TRBV10-3	.	TRBJ2-3	TRBD1	TGTGCCATCAACGAGGGACAGGGGGCACAAACAGATACGCAGTATTTT	CAINEGQGAQTDTQYF
TRBV14	.	TRBJ2-7	.	TGTGCCAGGGTTCCGGGCGCTTCCTACGAGCAGTACTTC	CARVPGASYEQYF
TRBV28	.	TRBJ2-7	TRBD2	TGTGCCAGCAGTCTGTTCACGGGAGGAGGCGACGAGCAGTACTTC	CASSLFTGGGDEQYF
TRBV25-1	.	TRBJ1-6	.	TGTGCCAGCAGTGACCCCTTCATGGGAGGCAATTCACCCCTCCACTTT	CASSDPFMGGNSPLHF
TRBV7-2	.	TRBJ2-1	.	TGTGCCAGCAGCTTAGGGAGCGCAAGCTCCTACAATGAGCAGTTCTTC	CASSLGSASSYNEQFF
TRBV4-1	.	TRBJ1-5	.	TGCGCCAGCAGCCAACCGGGACGGCAAAAGGGGGGGCGACAGCCCCAGCATTTT	CASSQPGRQKGGRQPQHF
TRBV5-1	.	TRBJ2-1	TRBD2	TGCGCCAGCAGCACGGGACTAGCGACCTCCTACAATGAGCAGTTCTTC	CASSTGLATSYNEQFF
TRBV27	few	TRBJ2-7	TRBD1	TGTGCCAGCAGTTTACGCAGGGGGCGCAGCGAGCAGTACTTC	CASSLRRGRSEQYF
TRBV27	.	TRBJ2-7	.	TGTGCCAGCAGTTTCAATGCCCTCGGGGGCACCTACGAGCAGTACTTC	CASSFNALGGTYEQYF
TRBV6-5	few	TRBJ1-1	.	TGTGCCAGCAGTTATAGCCGGAACACTGAAGCTTTCTTT	CASSYSRNTEAFF
TRBV14	.	TRBJ1-1	.	TGTGCCAGCAGGGCCGGGACCCGGACTGAAGCTTTCTTT	CASRAGTRTEAFF
TRBV6-6	.	TRBJ1-5	.	TGTGCCAGCAGTTACGGGGATCGCAATCAGCCCCAGCATTTT	CASSYGDRNQPQHF
TRBV2	.	TRBJ2-1	TRBD2	TGTGCCAGCAGTGATTGGAGCGGGAGCGTTGAGCAGTTCTTC	CASSDWSGSVEQFF
TRBV15	.	TRBJ2-1	.	TGTGCCACCAGCAGGGAACTAGAATCTACCTACAATGAGCAGTTCTTC	CATSRELESTYNEQFF
TRBV11-2	.	TRBJ2-7	.	TGTGCCAGCAGCTTATCAGGGGTAGCTTACGAGCAGTACTTC	CASSLSGVAYEQYF
TRBV4-1	.	TRBJ2-7	.	TGCGCCAGCAGCCAGACACCCCTCCGGGACCTCAGCTACGAGCAGTACTTC	CASSQTPLRDLSYEQYF
TRBV15	.	TRBJ2-5	TRBD1	TGTGCCACCAGCAGAACAGGGGTCGAGACCCAGTACTTC	CATSRTGVETQYF
TRBV5-1	.	TRBJ2-3	TRBD2	TGCGCCAGCAGCTTGTTTCCCGCGGGAGATACAGATACGCAGTATTTT	CASSLFPAGDTDTQYF
TRBV7-3	.	TRBJ2-2	.	TGTGCCAGCAGCTCTAGGGGCCCTTCTGGGGAGCTGTTTTTT	CASSSRGPSGELFF
TRBV7-9	.	TRBJ2-7	.	TGTGCCAGCAGCCTAGGATGGTCCTACGAGCAGTACTTC	CASSLGWSYEQYF
TRBV5-1	once	TRBJ2-5	.	TGCGCCAGCAGCTTGGGCATCCGCCAAGAGACCCAGTACTTC	CASSLGIRQETQYF
TRBV7-2	.	TRBJ2-2	TRBD2	TGTGCCAGCAGCTTTTTTCGCGGGGGACGAGACGGGGAGCTGTTTTTT	CASSFFRGGRDGELFF
TRBV4-1	many	TRBJ1-3	TRBD1	TGCGCCAGCAGCCCTCGTGAGGGGACAGGGGGCCCGGCTGTGTCAGGAAACACCATATATTTT	CASSPREGTGGPAVSGNTIYF
TRBV18	once	TRBJ1-1	.	TGTGCCAGCTCACCGGTTCTGGGGGGCGCTGAAGCTTTCTTT	CASSPVLGGAEAFF
TRBV5-1	.	TRBJ1-1	.	TGCGCCAGCAGCTCAGTAGGAAACACTGAAGCTTTCTTT	CASSSVGNTEAFF
TRBV5-5	.	TRBJ1-2	.	TGTGCCAGCAGCCCGGCGGGTGTTGCCAGGGGCTATGGCTACACCTTC	CASSPAGVARGYGYTF
TRBV29-1	.	TRBJ1-2	TRBD1	TGCAGCATCAGACAGGGGGCTCAGTATGGCTACACCTTC	CSIRQGAQYGYTF
TRBV11-1	.	TRBJ2-3	TRBD2	TGTGCCAGCACCCTTGGGGGGGTTAACACAGATACGCAGTATTTT	CASTLGGVNTDTQYF
TRBV28	.	TRBJ1-4	.	TGTGCCAGCAGCCCGGGCAGGGACGATGAAAAACTGTTTTTT	CASSPGRDDEKLFF
TRBV28	.	TRBJ2-7	.	TGTGCCAGCAGTTTACGGGCCTACGAGCAGTACTTC	CASSLRAYEQYF
TRBV7-9	.	TRBJ2-7	.	TGTGCCAGCAGCTTCGCCTACGAGCAGTACTTC	CASSFAYEQYF
TRBV6-5	.	TRBJ1-1	.	TGTGCCAGCAGTTACTCAGGCCAGGGAAGGACTGAAGCTTTCTTT	CASSYSGQGRTEAFF
TRBV7-2	.	TRBJ2-7	TRBD2	TGTGCCAGCAGGCCAGGGAGGGAACGCTCCTACGAGCAGTACTTC	CASRPGRERSYEQYF
TRBV18	once	TRBJ1-2	.	TGTGCCAGCTCACCACGGGCCCAATATGGCTACACCTTC	CASSPRAQYGYTF
TRBV7-9	.	TRBJ2-5	.	TGTGCCAGCAGCCCCAGAGAGACCCAGTACTTC	CASSPRETQYF
TRBV19	.	TRBJ1-2	.	TGTGCCAGTAGTATAGGGACAGAGAATATCTATGGCTACACCTTC	CASSIGTENIYGYTF
TRBV19	.	TRBJ1-4	TRBD1	TGTGCCAGTAAAAGGACAGGGTTTCTTGCTAATGAAAAACTGTTTTTT	CASKRTGFLANEKLFF
TRBV28	many	TRBJ2-5	TRBD1	TGTGCCAGCAGTGGGTTGGGACAGGGACAAGAGACCCAGTACTTC	CASSGLGQGQETQYF
TRBV29-1	.	TRBJ2-7	TRBD1	TGCAGCGTTCAGAGGAGGGGACAGGGGGTACAGTACTTC	CSVQRRGQGVQYF
TRBV6-1	few	TRBJ2-3	.	TGTGCCAGCAGTGTCTGGGAGGCAGATACGCAGTATTTT	CASSVWEADTQYF